The T cell receptor beta chain under discussion was sequenced for a study of blood T cells in healthy people across ages. Study results and caveats: Long-lived donors had more naive CD4+ cells and higher diversity than aged donors. Per-million-T-cell TCR beta diversity fell roughly linearly with age.

Collection of 8.5 to 10 milliliters of peripheral blood was performed for each donor. Germline V CDR1 and CDR2: MNHEY, SVGEGT. Trimming removed 5 bases from V and 1 base from J; junction bases left unmatched: 7. The CDR3 totals 15 residues. A second roughly 7 to 11 cycle PCR used barcoded and J-beta primers. With 12 random nucleotides, a template-switch adaptor tagged each individual cDNA molecule. One entry per CDR3 protein, called by TCRdb with MiXCR from the 5' RACE reads. The sample records more than 800,000 distinct CDR3 sequences, 25% to 30% being singletons. There are many counts of this clonotype. What it binds is unknown.

The sample taken for sequencing was blood. The chain is built from TRBV6-2 or TRBV6-3 and TRBJ1-2, with 7 bases identical to TRBD1. The origin of this receptor is a woman older than 75 in good health. The CDR3 bases are TGTGCCAGCAGTACGGGACAGCGTATTAACTATGGCTACACCTTC. It is translated as CASSTGQRINYGYTF.